A single sample gave rise to the 12 T cell receptor beta chains below, sequenced in a study of CD8 T cells in Susac syndrome. Random hexamers were used to reverse transcribe about 0.5 to 1 ug of RNA. TCRdb re-called the immunoSEQ multiplex PCR reads with MiXCR, one entry per CDR3 protein. The sample contains about 71,000 distinct CDR3 sequences, nearly 96% of which appear only once. Sequencing was performed on CD4+ T cells from PBMCs. The receptors derive from a human donor with multiple sclerosis.

This chain connects TRBV2 to TRBJ2-7; 9 nucleotides line up with TRBD1. This CDR3 is 14 amino acids long. V gave up 5 bases and J gave up 3 bases; unmatched junction bases: 5. Germline CDR1 reads SNHLY; CDR2 reads FYNNEI. Here the CDR3 reads CASSFRTGDYEQYF. CDR3 nucleotides: TGTGCCAGCAGTTTTCGGACAGGGGACTACGAGCAGTACTTC.

J is TRBJ2-7 and V is TRBV7-8; TRBD1 agrees at 8 bases. This CDR3 is built from 14 residues. CDR1 SGHVS and CDR2 FQNEAQ come from the germline V gene. Trimming removed 3 bases from V and 6 bases from J; junction bases left unmatched: 7. The CDR3 region is CASSFQGASSEQYF. CDR3 bases: TGTGCCAGCAGCTTTCAGGGGGCGTCGAGCGAGCAGTACTTC.

The chain's CDR3 is CASSLHEETQYF. The CDR3 DNA reads TGCGCCAGCAGCTTACACGAGGAGACCCAGTACTTC. The chain carries TRBV5-1 and TRBJ2-5; D is undetermined. The CDR3 runs to 12 residues. Trimming removed 2 bases at V and 5 bases at J, with 7 bases between. Germline CDR1 is SGHRS and CDR2 is YFSETQ.

The chain has TRBV4-1 and TRBJ1-2, with unresolved D. Germline V gene lookup returns CDR1 MGHRA and CDR2 YSYEKL. The CDR3 consists of 15 residues. V lost 2 bases to trimming and J lost 2 bases, with 12 bases between them. CDR3: CASSQPRTGNYGYTF. The CDR3 region has the DNA TGCGCCAGCAGCCAACCAAGGACGGGAAACTATGGCTACACCTTC.

The chain links TRBV5-1 to TRBJ1-6; 8 bases align to TRBD1. This CDR3 spans 15 amino acids. Germline loops: CDR1 SGHRS, CDR2 YFSETQ. V trimming: 0 bases; J trimming: 10 bases; junction bases outside the gene matches: 6. The CDR3 here is CASSLAVRGLSPLHF. DNA of the CDR3: TGCGCCAGCAGCTTGGCCGTCAGGGGGCTGTCACCCCTCCACTTT.

The chain links TRBV20-1 to TRBJ1-2; a possible D gene is TRBD1 (5 bases). Trimming stripped 7 bases from V and 5 bases from J, with 11 bases between. Germline lookup yields CDR1 DFQATT and CDR2 SNEGSKA (reference sequence). The CDR3 sequence is 11 residues long. The CDR3 nucleotides are TGCAGTGTAACAGGTGCTTATGGCTACACCTTC. Protein product: CSVTGAYGYTF.

V and J are TRBV7-9 and TRBJ2-3; 7 positions match TRBD1. With 5 bases clipped from V and 1 base from J, the junction kept 6 bases outside the gene matches. The CDR3 spans 15 residues. Looked up from germline, CDR1 is SEHNR and CDR2 is FQNEAQ (reference sequence). The chain's CDR3 is CASSTGQVGTDTQYF. CDR3 sequence (DNA): TGTGCCAGCAGCACCGGACAGGTTGGCACAGATACGCAGTATTTT.

The rearrangement links TRBV29-1 to TRBJ1-1; no clear D. Germline V lookup: CDR1 SQVTM, CDR2 ANQGSEA. The CDR3 has 13 residues. V was cut by 3 bases and J by 4 bases, with 12 bases left in between. For the CDR3, the DNA is TGCAGCGTTGAGCCCTTGAGGCCCACTGAAGCTTTCTTT. Translating gives CSVEPLRPTEAFF.

The rearrangement joins TRBV5-4 to TRBJ2-5, with 10 bases that match TRBD1. The CDR3 has 17 residues. Germline CDR1 reads SGHNT; CDR2 reads YYREEE (reference sequence). V trimming: 1 base; J trimming: 5 bases; junction bases outside the gene matches: 11. CDR3 loop: CASSLPGQGVLGETQYF. The CDR3 bases are TGTGCCAGCAGCTTGCCCGGACAGGGGGTGTTAGGGGAGACCCAGTACTTC.

The rearrangement uses TRBV5-1 and TRBJ2-5; tentatively, D is TRBD1 (6 bases). V was trimmed by 0 bases and J by 5 bases, leaving 14 bases between them. Germline V gene sequence: CDR1 SGHRS, CDR2 YFSETQ. The CDR3 has 15 residues. In DNA form, the CDR3 reads TGCGCCAGCAGCTTGGCATTGGGGGCCGGGGAGACCCAGTACTTC. The encoded protein is CASSLALGAGETQYF.

CDR3 DNA sequence: TGTGCCAGCAGCTTCAGGGTGTTCGCTGAAGCTTTCTTT. Amino acid sequence: CASSFRVFAEAFF. The chain carries TRBV7-9 and TRBJ1-1, with D perhaps matching TRBD1 (5 bases). Germline values: CDR1 SEHNR, CDR2 FQNEAQ (reference sequence). This CDR3 region has 13 residues. V shed 3 bases and J shed 6 bases, with 11 bases lying between them.

J is TRBJ2-3 and V is TRBV11-2, with 10 positions matching TRBD2. Per germline, CDR1 SGHAT and CDR2 FQNNGV. Losses at the gene ends were 7 bases for V and 2 bases for J; bases not matched to a gene: 9. The CDR3 sequence is 16 residues long. The CDR3 protein is CASKALAGENTDTQYF. The CDR3 bases are TGTGCCAGCAAAGCTCTAGCGGGGGAGAACACAGATACGCAGTATTTT. The whole variable domain, remainder taken from reference TRBV11-2 and TRBJ2-3, is EAGVAQSPRYKIIEKRQSVAFWCNPISGHATLYWYQQILGQGPKLLIQFQNNGVVDDSQLPKDRFSAERLKGVDSTLKIQPAKLEDSAVYLCASKALAGENTDTQYFGPGTRLTVL.